This section outlines one T cell receptor (beta chain) sequence together with its context. The antigen is not known. TCRdb fed the reads into MiXCR, producing one record per CDR3 protein. The data contain roughly 920,000 distinct CDR3 sequences, around 29% of them singletons. The data were obtained in a study of T cell repertoires in cytomegalovirus infection. Looking at the study overall: In public TCR beta signatures, there were indications of both CMV infection and matching HLA type.

Germline V gene sequence: CDR1 SGHTA, CDR2 FQGTGA. The CDR3 spans 15 residues. J was trimmed by 0 bases and V by 3 bases; bases with no gene match: 2. V gene TRBV7-3 combines with J gene TRBJ2-1; the match to TRBD1 covers 7 bases. Sequencing used cultured CD8+ T cells from PBMCs, obtained from culture after CMV antigen stimulation. This TCR was recovered from a human donor in good health (CMV status not recorded). Some clones in this sample may be carry-over from other donors' samples. CDR3: CASSFGQVSYNEQFF. CDR3 coding DNA: TGTGCCAGCAGCTTCGGACAGGTCTCCTACAATGAGCAGTTCTTC.